Below are 17 T cell receptor beta chains sequenced from a single sample in a study of shared clonotypes between healthy human individuals. Assay: immunoSEQ multiplex PCR; the TCRdb copy retains only in-frame clones and omits some. This table holds about 530,000 clones, about 75% found once. The sequenced sample consisted of PBMCs. The origin of the receptors is a woman aged 40 to 55 in good health. Some clones in this sample may be carry-over from other donors' samples.

V usage is TRBV9 and J usage is TRBJ2-2; D remains unclear. There are 14 residues in the CDR3. Trimming cost V 4 bases and J 3 bases, with 10 bases left between them. Per the germline V gene, CDR1 is SGDLS and CDR2 is YYNGEE. The CDR3 DNA follows: TGTGCCAGCAGCAGGAACGTGGACACCGGGGAGCTGTTTTTT. This gives the protein CASSRNVDTGELFF.

This chain joins TRBV27 and TRBJ2-5; 8 bases line up with TRBD1. The CDR3 covers 13 residues. The V segment lost 5 bases and the J segment 5 bases; nucleotides outside the gene matches: 4. The germline V gene encodes CDR1 MNHEY and CDR2 SMNVEV (reference sequence). The CDR3 DNA reads TGTGCCAGCAGTCGACAGGGGTATGAGACCCAGTACTTC. It is translated as CASSRQGYETQYF.

The chain has TRBV5-1 and TRBJ2-3; D unclear. The germline V and J ends were trimmed by 9 bases and 0 bases, with 11 bases remaining between them. The CDR3 loop spans 13 amino acids. Germline values: CDR1 SGHRS, CDR2 YFSETQ. The CDR3 coding sequence is TGCGCCATCTCCGATGGCAGCACAGATACGCAGTATTTT. It yields the protein CAISDGSTDTQYF.

This clone was seen just once. This chain's CDR3 is CASSVGLAGGDTQYF. The CDR3 DNA follows: TGTGCCAGCAGCGTAGGCCTAGCGGGTGGGGATACGCAGTATTTT. V gene TRBV9 combines with J gene TRBJ2-3; 8 bases agree with TRBD2. The J segment lost 6 bases and the V segment lost 0 bases, leaving 6 bases of the junction unmatched. The CDR3 has 15 amino acids. Germline CDR1 SGDLS, CDR2 YYNGEE. Supplemented by reference TRBV9 and TRBJ2-3, the full variable domain reads DSGVTQTPKHLITATGQRVTLRCSPRSGDLSVYWYQQSLDQGLQFLIQYYNGEERAKGNILERFSAQQFPDLHSELNLSSLELGDSALYFCASSVGLAGGDTQYFGPGTRLTVL.

This chain connects TRBV18 to TRBJ1-1; the match to TRBD1 covers 8 bases. Germline loops: CDR1 KGHSH, CDR2 LQKENI. This CDR3 has 17 amino acids. Unmatched junction bases numbered 13, after V lost 4 bases and J lost 3 bases. The CDR3 loop is CASSQRAGGALDTEAFF. CDR3 coding DNA: TGTGCCAGCTCACAGCGGGCAGGGGGCGCGTTGGACACTGAAGCTTTCTTT.

This sequence joins TRBV9 and TRBJ2-7, with TRBD2 matching 7 bases. Per the germline V gene, CDR1 is SGDLS and CDR2 is YYNGEE. The junction had 1 base not matched to a gene; V was cut back by 3 bases and J by 4 bases. The length of the CDR3 is 12 residues. The CDR3 is CASSAGGYEQYF. Here the CDR3 DNA reads TGTGCCAGCAGCGCCGGGGGGTACGAGCAGTACTTC.

The rearrangement joins TRBV5-1 to TRBJ2-1; the D gene is possibly TRBD2 (6 bases). Germline CDR1 reads SGHRS; CDR2 reads YFSETQ. V was cut by 3 bases and J by 6 bases, with 10 bases left in between. The CDR3 is made up of 13 amino acids. Here the CDR3 DNA reads TGCGCCAGCAGCTCGGACTACGTCAATGAGCAGTTCTTC. Protein sequence: CASSSDYVNEQFF.

This clone was found a few times. The chain is built from TRBV19 and TRBJ1-2; 9 nucleotides match TRBD1. From germline, CDR1 is LNHDA and CDR2 SQIVND (reference sequence). The CDR3 sequence is 16 residues long. After removal of 4 bases from V and 6 bases from J, the junction contained 12 bases not matched to a gene. The CDR3 region is CASSNSWGQGRNGYTF. CDR3 nucleotides: TGTGCCAGTAGTAACAGCTGGGGACAGGGTCGAAATGGCTACACCTTC.

The rearrangement links TRBV4-3 to TRBJ2-2; D is unclear. The V end was cut by 0 bases, the J end by 3 bases, with 11 bases between. The germline CDR1 and CDR2 sequences are LGHNA and YSLEER. The length of the CDR3 is 16 residues. The DNA of the CDR3 is TGCGCCAGCAGCCAAGAAAAAGGTCCATACACCGGGGAGCTGTTTTTT. This codes for CASSQEKGPYTGELFF.

J is TRBJ1-1 and V is TRBV28; the D is unclear. The CDR3 consists of 16 residues. Per the germline V gene, CDR1 is MDHEN and CDR2 is SYDVKM. Trimming left V 3 bases short and J 3 bases short, with 17 bases between. Written as DNA, the CDR3 is TGTGCCAGCAGTTTGCCACCCGGGCCGCCGGACACTGAAGCTTTCTTT. The encoded protein is CASSLPPGPPDTEAFF.

CDR3 nucleotide sequence: TGTGCCAGTAGTATAGCGGCAGGGGTGGACAATGAGCAGTTCTTC. This encodes CASSIAAGVDNEQFF. The genes are TRBV19 and TRBJ2-1; D possibly corresponds to TRBD1 (6 bases). The CDR3 runs 15 residues. Germline V gene sequence: CDR1 LNHDA, CDR2 SQIVND (reference sequence). Trimming took 1 base from V and 5 from J, leaving 12 bases between them.

CDR3 sequence reads: CASSVDAQGANTEAFF. CDR3 sequence (DNA): TGTGCCAGCAGCGTAGATGCGCAGGGGGCGAACACTGAAGCTTTCTTT. The gene calls are TRBV9 and TRBJ1-1, with 8 bases fitting TRBD1. The CDR3 contains 16 residues. V shed 0 bases and J 1 base; nucleotides not matched to a gene: 5. Germline values: CDR1 SGDLS, CDR2 YYNGEE.

This clone was observed once. The chain employs TRBV6-6 and TRBJ1-1; D remains unclear. V was pared by 0 bases and J by 7 bases, with 6 bases between. This CDR3 contains 12 residues. Per germline, CDR1 MNHNY and CDR2 SVGAGI (reference sequence). CDR3 residues: CASSYSSVEAFF. DNA of the CDR3: TGTGCCAGCAGTTACTCGTCAGTTGAAGCTTTCTTT.

This clone was seen a handful of times. This sequence joins TRBV5-1 and TRBJ1-6; 7 bases are shared with TRBD1. The V gene end was trimmed by 3 bases and the J gene end by 6 bases; junction bases not matched to a gene: 6. The CDR3 totals 15 residues. The germline V gene encodes CDR1 SGHRS and CDR2 YFSETQ. Written as DNA, the CDR3 is TGCGCCAGCAGCTCAATGACAGGGAGTAATTCACCCCTCCACTTT. Protein product: CASSSMTGSNSPLHF.

This clone was detected once. The chain couples TRBV5-1 to TRBJ2-3; 12 nucleotides match TRBD2. The germline V gene encodes CDR1 SGHRS and CDR2 YFSETQ. J lost 0 bases, V lost 0 bases, and 8 bases had no gene match. This CDR3 is built from 19 residues. The chain's CDR3 is CASSLGGLAGVASTDTQYF. CDR3 sequence (DNA): TGCGCCAGCAGCTTGGGGGGACTAGCGGGCGTAGCTAGCACAGATACGCAGTATTTT. Using reference TRBV5-1 and TRBJ2-3 for the parts outside the CDR3, the full variable domain is KAGVTQTPRYLIKTRGQQVTLSCSPISGHRSVSWYQQTPGQGLQFLFEYFSETQRNKGNFPGRFSGRQFSNSRSEMNVSTLELGDSALYLCASSLGGLAGVASTDTQYFGPGTRLTVL.

This sequence joins TRBV14 and TRBJ1-2; 8 bases are a match to TRBD1. CDR3 length equals 15 residues. In germline, CDR1 is SGHDN, CDR2 FVKESK. V was clipped by 3 bases and J by 4 bases; unmatched bases: 7. CDR3 protein: CASSHHRTGSYGYTF. In DNA form, the CDR3 reads TGTGCCAGCAGCCACCACAGGACAGGGTCCTATGGCTACACCTTC.

The chain employs TRBV7-2 and TRBJ2-5; 8 bases are a match to TRBD2. CDR1 is SGHTA, CDR2 FQGNSA, per germline. V shed 3 bases and J 9 bases; nucleotides not matched to a gene: 9. CDR3 size: 14 residues. The CDR3 loop is CASSLARTSIAQYF. As DNA, the CDR3 is TGTGCCAGCAGCTTGGCCCGGACTAGCATTGCCCAGTACTTC.